The 13 T cell receptor beta chains below were found in one sample sequenced in a study of T cells in tuberculosis. This table comes from immunoSEQ multiplex PCR, and its TCRdb copy is limited to in-frame clones, with some not included. The repertoire holds around 30,000 clones, with roughly 90% as singletons. The sequenced material came from PBMCs. The receptors come from a donor between 10 and 29 years old with latent tuberculosis or without tuberculosis infection.

This clone occurred a few times. The chain employs TRBV18 and TRBJ2-2; the D gene is possibly TRBD1 (5 bases). The germline CDR1 and CDR2 sequences are KGHSH and LQKENI. V was clipped by 5 bases and J by 0 bases, with 7 bases between them. This CDR3 has 14 residues. Here the CDR3 DNA reads TGTGCCAGCTCAGAACAGGCGAACACCGGGGAGCTGTTTTTT. As protein: CASSEQANTGELFF. Full variable domain (outside the CDR3, taken from reference TRBV18 and TRBJ2-2): NAGVMQNPRHLVRRRGQEARLRCSPMKGHSHVYWYRQLPEEGLKFMVYLQKENIIDESGMPKERFSAEFPKEGPSILRIQQVVRGDSAAYFCASSEQANTGELFFGEGSRLTVL.

The chain recombines TRBV5-6 with TRBJ2-5; D is possibly TRBD2 (6 bases). The length of the CDR3 is 13 residues. V lost 4 bases and J lost 4, with 11 bases in between. CDR1 SGHDT and CDR2 YYEEEE come from the germline V gene. This CDR3 is CASSAGLPETQYF. For the CDR3, the DNA is TGTGCCAGCAGCGCGGGACTTCCAGAGACCCAGTACTTC.

The rearrangement joins TRBV27 to TRBJ2-5, with TRBD2 matching 7 bases. CDR1 and CDR2 from the germline V gene are MNHEY and SMNVEV (reference sequence). The CDR3 has 15 residues. V lost 5 bases to trimming and J lost 1 base; unmatched junction nucleotides: 7. The CDR3 sequence is CASSGAPGGQETQYF. DNA of the CDR3: TGTGCCAGCAGTGGAGCCCCGGGGGGCCAAGAGACCCAGTACTTC.

In DNA, the CDR3 is TGTGCCAGTACTGCGGGGTCCACAGATACGCAGTATTTT. It translates to CASTAGSTDTQYF. This rearrangement joins TRBV19 to TRBJ2-3; perhaps TRBD2 as D (6 bases). V lost 7 bases to trimming and J lost 2 bases, with 10 bases between them. There are 13 residues in the CDR3. The germline gives CDR1 LNHDA, CDR2 SQIVND (reference sequence).

The V call is TRBV4-3, the J call TRBJ2-3; 9 bases match TRBD2. CDR1 and CDR2 (germline): LGHNA, YSLEER. CDR3 size: 18 residues. The ends lost 0 bases at V and 2 bases at J; junction bases unmatched: 9. CDR3 sequence: CASSQDHKRGVHTDTQYF. The CDR3 DNA reads TGCGCCAGCAGCCAAGATCATAAGCGGGGGGTCCACACAGATACGCAGTATTTT.

The chain uses TRBV27 and TRBJ1-2, with D unresolved. This CDR3 contains 14 residues. Trimming shortened V by 6 bases and J by 4 bases, and 15 bases separated the two germline ends. Germline assignment: CDR1 MNHEY and CDR2 SMNVEV (reference sequence). For the CDR3, the DNA is TGTGCCAGCAGCCCAACGTGGCTAGGCTATGGCTACACCTTC. The encoded protein is CASSPTWLGYGYTF.

The chain combines TRBV23-1 with TRBJ1-3; D unresolved. TRBV23-1 is reported as an ORF; its role is uncertain. The V end was cut by 9 bases, the J end by 8 bases, with 32 bases between. This CDR3 has 18 residues. DNA of the CDR3: TGCGCCAGACACGGGGTACGTAAGGGTCCAGTCGGCCCGGACACCATATATTTT. Amino acid sequence: CARHGVRKGPVGPDTIYF.

The gene calls are TRBV4-1 and TRBJ2-1; no firm D call. The CDR3 consists of 15 residues. Germline CDR1 reads MGHRA; CDR2 reads YSYEKL. V lost 2 bases and J 6 bases, leaving 14 bases between the germline ends. This CDR3 reads CASSQLALGGNEQFF. DNA for the CDR3: TGCGCCAGCAGCCAACTCGCCCTTGGCGGCAATGAGCAGTTCTTC.

The gene calls are TRBV4-3 and TRBJ2-1, with 9 bases fitting TRBD2. Germline V gene sequence: CDR1 LGHNA, CDR2 YSLEER. The CDR3 sequence is 15 residues long. With V trimmed by 5 bases and J by 3 bases, 5 bases remained unmatched. The DNA for the CDR3 is TGCGCCAGCAGCGGGGCTAGCGGGGTCTACAATGAGCAGTTCTTC. This sequence encodes CASSGASGVYNEQFF.

J is TRBJ1-1 and V is TRBV5-4; D not resolved. The germline V gene has CDR1 SGHNT and CDR2 YYREEE (reference sequence). The CDR3 contains 14 residues. Trimming stripped 4 bases from V and 4 bases from J, with 14 bases between. CDR3 sequence (DNA): TGTGCCAGCAGCCTTGACACCCCTGGCACTGAAGCTTTCTTT. Protein: CASSLDTPGTEAFF. The full variable domain, completed using reference TRBV5-4 and TRBJ1-1, is ETGVTQSPTHLIKTRGQQVTLRCSSQSGHNTVSWYQQALGQGPQFIFQYYREEENGRGNFPPRFSGLQFPNYSSELNVNALELDDSALYLCASSLDTPGTEAFFGQGTRLTVV.

The chain has TRBV27 and TRBJ1-5, with D perhaps TRBD1 (5 bases). Between the trimmed V and J ends, which lost 4 bases and 4 bases, there was a span of 11 bases. This CDR3 spans 14 amino acids. Germline-derived CDR1 and CDR2 are MNHEY and SMNVEV (reference sequence). The CDR3 sequence: CASSYSGGNQPQHF. CDR3 DNA: TGTGCCAGCAGTTATTCGGGGGGGAATCAGCCCCAGCATTTT.

The CDR3 DNA reads as TGTGCCAGCGAGCGGGGGGGCTGGTACGGTGAGCAGTTCTTC. The encoded protein is CASERGGWYGEQFF. The rearrangement uses TRBV6-1 and TRBJ2-1; the match to TRBD2 covers 10 bases. Germline values: CDR1 MNHNS, CDR2 SASEGT. V lost 8 bases to trimming and J lost 9 bases; unmatched junction nucleotides: 10. The CDR3 consists of 14 residues.

J is TRBJ2-7 and V is TRBV27, with a tentative D call TRBD2 (7 bases). The CDR3 is made up of 14 amino acids. Trimming shortened V by 4 bases and J by 2 bases, and 12 bases separated the two germline ends. Germline values: CDR1 MNHEY, CDR2 SMNVEV (reference sequence). As DNA, the CDR3 is TGTGCCAGCAGTTCAAGGGGGGGCCCCTACGAGCAGTACTTC. Encoded protein: CASSSRGGPYEQYF.